A single sample is the source of the 5 T cell receptor beta chains below, sequenced in a study of T-cell reconstitution after alpha-beta-depleted transplantation in children (dated by TCRdb to the mid-2010s). Read against the paper, the sample's treatment or condition label means: allogeneic hematopoietic cell transplantation with graft depleted of TCRalphabeta T cells and CD19 B cells. Libraries came from PCR. Instrument used: Illumina HiSeq 2500. TCR libraries were prepared with molecular barcoding, using unique molecular identifiers to normalize TCRbeta repertoire quantification. TCRdb reprocessing: public reads trimmed at Q25 with fastp, clones called with MiXCR, in-frame beta chains kept. Each CDR3 protein appears once, grouped with its most common genes and DNA. The table for this sample lists about 580,000 distinct CDR3 sequences; under 30% of them were counted only once. The ten top clones hold about 14% of the sample.

Sequencing used PBMCs, mostly from graft donor cells, obtained 360 days after TCRalphabeta/CD19-depleted stem cell transplant. These receptors were taken from a boy in the first two years of life who had a stem cell transplant for acute myeloid leukemia, so the T cells may come from the graft donor.

Ten or more counts support this clonotype. The rearrangement joins TRBV25-1 to TRBJ2-6, with D maybe TRBD2 (5 bases). Germline V gene sequence: CDR1 MGHDK, CDR2 SYGVNS. Trimming left V 3 bases short and J 0 bases short, with 15 bases between. The CDR3 has 18 residues. The CDR3 reads CASSDTGIGISGANVLTF. In DNA, the CDR3 is TGTGCCAGCAGTGATACTGGGATCGGGATCTCTGGGGCCAACGTCCTGACTTTC.

In this sample, this clonotype turned up a few times. The chain has TRBV6-5 and TRBJ1-5; D remains ambiguous. V was clipped by 0 bases and J by 6 bases, with 6 bases between them. Germline CDR1 is MNHEY and CDR2 is SVGAGI. This CDR3 has 13 amino acids. The CDR3 reads CASSYSNTQPQHF. As DNA, the CDR3 is TGTGCCAGCAGTTACTCGAACACTCAGCCCCAGCATTTT.

This clonotype was observed at least ten times. This chain uses TRBV28 with TRBJ1-1; the match to TRBD1 covers 10 bases. Germline V CDR1 and CDR2: MDHEN, SYDVKM. Losses at the gene ends were 4 bases for V and 1 base for J; bases not matched to a gene: 3. CDR3 size: 15 residues. The CDR3 coding sequence is TGTGCCAGCAGTTCCGGGACAGGGGCGAACACTGAAGCTTTCTTT. Its protein product is CASSSGTGANTEAFF. Filled out from reference TRBV28 and TRBJ1-1, the complete variable domain reads DVKVTQSSRYLVKRTGEKVFLECVQDMDHENMFWYRQDPGLGLRLIYFSYDVKMKEKGDIPEGYSVSREKKERFSLILESASTNQTSMYLCASSSGTGANTEAFFGQGTRLTVV.

The chain carries TRBV24-1 and TRBJ2-7; 8 nucleotides align to TRBD2. The germline gives CDR1 KGHDR, CDR2 SFDVKD. With V trimmed by 9 bases and J by 4 bases, 13 bases remained unmatched. The CDR3 runs 15 residues. CDR3 region: CATSPEPQRGYEQYV. Written as DNA, the CDR3 is TGTGCCACCTCGCCCGAACCCCAGCGGGGGTACGAGCAGTACGTC.

In this sample, this clonotype turned up many times. The rearrangement uses TRBV6-5 and TRBJ2-1; the match to TRBD1 covers 7 bases. Germline lookup yields CDR1 MNHEY and CDR2 SVGAGI. This CDR3 has 13 residues. With V trimmed by 0 bases and J by 8 bases, 1 base remained unmatched. The CDR3 DNA reads TGTGCCAGCAGTTACTCCACAGGGGATGAGCAGTTCTTC. It codes for CASSYSTGDEQFF.